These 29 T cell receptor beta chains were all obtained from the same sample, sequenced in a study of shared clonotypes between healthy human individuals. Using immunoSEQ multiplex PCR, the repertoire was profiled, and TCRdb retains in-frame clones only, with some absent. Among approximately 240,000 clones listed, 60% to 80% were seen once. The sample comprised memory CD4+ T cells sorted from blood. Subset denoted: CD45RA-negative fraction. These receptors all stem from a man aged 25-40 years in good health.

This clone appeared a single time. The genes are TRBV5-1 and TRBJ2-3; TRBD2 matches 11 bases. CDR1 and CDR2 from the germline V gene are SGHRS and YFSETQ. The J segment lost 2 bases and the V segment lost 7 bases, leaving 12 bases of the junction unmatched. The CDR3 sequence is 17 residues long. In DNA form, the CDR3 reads TGCGCCAGCCGGGGGTCCCTAGCGGGAGGACCCACAGATACGCAGTATTTT. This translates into CASRGSLAGGPTDTQYF.

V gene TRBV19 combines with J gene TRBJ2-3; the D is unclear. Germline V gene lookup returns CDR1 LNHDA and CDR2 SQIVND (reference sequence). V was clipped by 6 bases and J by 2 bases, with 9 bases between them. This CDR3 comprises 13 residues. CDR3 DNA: TGTGCCAGTAGCTTCGACCTCACAGATACGCAGTATTTT. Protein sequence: CASSFDLTDTQYF.

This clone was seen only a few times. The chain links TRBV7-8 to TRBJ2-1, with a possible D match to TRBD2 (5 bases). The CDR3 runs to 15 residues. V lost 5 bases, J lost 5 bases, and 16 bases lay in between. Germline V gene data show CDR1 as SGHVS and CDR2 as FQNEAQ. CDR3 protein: CASSRVRAGHNEQFF. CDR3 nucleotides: TGTGCCAGCAGCCGAGTGAGGGCAGGCCACAATGAGCAGTTCTTC.

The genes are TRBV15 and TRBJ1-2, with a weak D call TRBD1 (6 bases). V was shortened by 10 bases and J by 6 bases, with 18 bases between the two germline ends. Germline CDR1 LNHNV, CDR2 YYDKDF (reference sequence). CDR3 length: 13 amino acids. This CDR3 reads CAIRTGYDDGYTF. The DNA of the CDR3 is TGTGCCATCAGAACAGGGTACGACGATGGCTACACCTTC. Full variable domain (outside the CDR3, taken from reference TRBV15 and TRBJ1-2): DAMVIQNPRYQVTQFGKPVTLSCSQTLNHNVMYWYQQKSSQAPKLLFHYYDKDFNNEADTPDNFQSRRPNTSFCFLDIRSPGLGDTAMYLCAIRTGYDDGYTFGSGTRLTVV.

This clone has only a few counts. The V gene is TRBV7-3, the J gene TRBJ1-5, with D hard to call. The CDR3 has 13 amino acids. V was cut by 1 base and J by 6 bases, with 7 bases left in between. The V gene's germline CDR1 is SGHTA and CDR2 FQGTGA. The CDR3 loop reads CASSLKPGQPQHF. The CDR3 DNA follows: TGTGCCAGCAGCTTAAAACCGGGTCAGCCCCAGCATTTT.

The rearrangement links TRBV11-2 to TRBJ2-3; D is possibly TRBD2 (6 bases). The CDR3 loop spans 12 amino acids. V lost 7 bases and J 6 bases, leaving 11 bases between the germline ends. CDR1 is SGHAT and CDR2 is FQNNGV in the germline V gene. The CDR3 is CASTQTRDTQYF. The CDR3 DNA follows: TGTGCCAGCACACAGACTAGGGATACGCAGTATTTT.

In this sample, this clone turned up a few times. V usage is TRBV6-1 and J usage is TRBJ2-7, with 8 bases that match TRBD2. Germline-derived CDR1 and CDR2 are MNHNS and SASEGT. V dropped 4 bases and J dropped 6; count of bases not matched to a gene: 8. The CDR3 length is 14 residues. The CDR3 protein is CASSVYGRAREQYF. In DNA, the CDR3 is TGTGCCAGCAGTGTATACGGGAGGGCCCGCGAGCAGTACTTC.

The CDR3 bases are TGTGCCAGCAGCCGTTGGGGCTCGAACACTGAAGCTTTCTTT. Protein product: CASSRWGSNTEAFF. The rearrangement joins TRBV13 to TRBJ1-1; D might be TRBD1 (5 bases). This CDR3 contains 14 residues. Trimming stripped 5 bases from V and 1 base from J, with 11 bases between. Germline-derived CDR1 and CDR2 are PRHDT and FYEKMQ (reference sequence).

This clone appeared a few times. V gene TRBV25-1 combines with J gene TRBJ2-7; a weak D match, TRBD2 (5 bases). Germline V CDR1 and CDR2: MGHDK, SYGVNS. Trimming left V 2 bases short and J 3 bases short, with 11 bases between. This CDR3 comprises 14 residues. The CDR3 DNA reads TGTGCCAGCAGTGAAAGGAGCGGAAGCTACGAGCAGTACTTC. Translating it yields CASSERSGSYEQYF.

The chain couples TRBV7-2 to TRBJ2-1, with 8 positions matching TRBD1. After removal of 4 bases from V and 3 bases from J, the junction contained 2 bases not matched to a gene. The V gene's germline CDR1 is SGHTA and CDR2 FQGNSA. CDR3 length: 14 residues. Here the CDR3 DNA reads TGTGCCAGCAGCTCACAGGGGGGCTACAATGAGCAGTTCTTC. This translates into CASSSQGGYNEQFF.

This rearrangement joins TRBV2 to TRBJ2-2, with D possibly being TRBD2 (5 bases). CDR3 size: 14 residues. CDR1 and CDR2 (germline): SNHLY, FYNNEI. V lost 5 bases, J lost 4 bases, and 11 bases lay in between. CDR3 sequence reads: CASSTLEATGELFF. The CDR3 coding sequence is TGTGCCAGCAGTACCTTGGAGGCCACCGGGGAGCTGTTTTTT.

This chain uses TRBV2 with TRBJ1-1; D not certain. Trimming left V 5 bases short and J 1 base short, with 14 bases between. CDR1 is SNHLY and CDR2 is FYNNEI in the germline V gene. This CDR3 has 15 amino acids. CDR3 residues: CASSFPQVENTEAFF. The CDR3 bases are TGTGCCAGCAGTTTCCCGCAGGTCGAGAACACTGAAGCTTTCTTT. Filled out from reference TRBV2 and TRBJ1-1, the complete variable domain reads EPEVTQTPSHQVTQMGQEVILRCVPISNHLYFYWYRQILGQKVEFLVSFYNNEISEKSEIFDDQFSVERPDGSNFTLKIRSTKLEDSAMYFCASSFPQVENTEAFFGQGTRLTVV.

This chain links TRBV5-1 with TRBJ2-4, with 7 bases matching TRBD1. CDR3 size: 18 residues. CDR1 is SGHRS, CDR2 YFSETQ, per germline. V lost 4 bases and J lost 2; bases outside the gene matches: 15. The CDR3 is CASSLGDNAGGSKNIQYF. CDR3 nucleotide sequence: TGCGCCAGCAGCCTAGGCGACAATGCAGGGGGTTCCAAAAACATTCAGTACTTC.

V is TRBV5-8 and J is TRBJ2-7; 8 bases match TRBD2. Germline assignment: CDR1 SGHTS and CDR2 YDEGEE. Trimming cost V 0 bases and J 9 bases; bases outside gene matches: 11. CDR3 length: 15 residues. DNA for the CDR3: TGTGCCAGCAGCTTGGGACCGGGAGGGCCTAATCTGCAGTACTTC. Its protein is CASSLGPGGPNLQYF.

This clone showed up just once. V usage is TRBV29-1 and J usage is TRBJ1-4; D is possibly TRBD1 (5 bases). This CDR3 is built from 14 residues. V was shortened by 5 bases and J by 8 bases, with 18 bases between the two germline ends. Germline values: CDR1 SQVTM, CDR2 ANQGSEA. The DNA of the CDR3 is TGCAGCGTTTTACAGGACCCGGTGAGCGAAAAACTGTTTTTT. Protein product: CSVLQDPVSEKLFF. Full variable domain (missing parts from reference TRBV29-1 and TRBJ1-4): SAVISQKPSRDICQRGTSLTIQCQVDSQVTMMFWYRQQPGQSLTLIATANQGSEATYESGFVIDKFPISRPNLTFSTLTVSNMSPEDSSIYLCSVLQDPVSEKLFFGSGTQLSVL.

Here the CDR3 DNA reads TGTGCCAGCAGCTTCAGGACAGGACTGGAGACCCAGTACTTC. Translation: CASSFRTGLETQYF. J is TRBJ2-5 and V is TRBV7-8; 7 bases align to TRBD1. J was trimmed by 5 bases and V by 3 bases; bases with no gene match: 6. The CDR3 has 14 amino acids. Germline CDR1 is SGHVS and CDR2 is FQNEAQ.

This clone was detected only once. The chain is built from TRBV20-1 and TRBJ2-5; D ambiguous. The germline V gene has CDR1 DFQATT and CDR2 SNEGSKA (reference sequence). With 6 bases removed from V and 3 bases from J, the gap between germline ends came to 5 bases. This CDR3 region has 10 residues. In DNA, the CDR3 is TGCAGTGCGTTCGAAGAGACCCAGTACTTC. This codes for CSAFEETQYF.

CDR3 in DNA: TGTGCCAGCAGCTTAGTGAGGGGGCGCGGGAATGAGCAGTTCTTC. Amino acids: CASSLVRGRGNEQFF. V is TRBV11-2 and J is TRBJ2-1, with 7 bases that match TRBD1. The trim removed 1 base at V and 7 bases at J, leaving 7 bases unmatched. Germline CDR1 SGHAT, CDR2 FQNNGV. The CDR3 has 15 residues.

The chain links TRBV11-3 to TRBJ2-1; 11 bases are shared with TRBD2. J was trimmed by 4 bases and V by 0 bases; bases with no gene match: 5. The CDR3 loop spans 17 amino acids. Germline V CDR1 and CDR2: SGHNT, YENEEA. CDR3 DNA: TGTGCCAGCAGCTTAGATAGTGGGACTAGCGGATACAATGAGCAGTTCTTC. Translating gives CASSLDSGTSGYNEQFF.

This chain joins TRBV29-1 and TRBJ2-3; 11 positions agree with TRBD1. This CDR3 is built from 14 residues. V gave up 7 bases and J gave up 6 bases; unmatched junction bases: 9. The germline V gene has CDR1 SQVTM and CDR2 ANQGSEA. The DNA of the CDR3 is TGCAGCGCTGGGGACAGGGGGATTGGGGATACGCAGTATTTT. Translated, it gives CSAGDRGIGDTQYF.

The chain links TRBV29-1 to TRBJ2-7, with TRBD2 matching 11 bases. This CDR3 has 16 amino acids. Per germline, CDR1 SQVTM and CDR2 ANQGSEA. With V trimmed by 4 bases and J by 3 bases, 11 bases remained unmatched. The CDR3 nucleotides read TGCAGCGTTGTGGGGGGGACTAGCGGCCGCTTCTACGAGCAGTACTTC. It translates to CSVVGGTSGRFYEQYF.

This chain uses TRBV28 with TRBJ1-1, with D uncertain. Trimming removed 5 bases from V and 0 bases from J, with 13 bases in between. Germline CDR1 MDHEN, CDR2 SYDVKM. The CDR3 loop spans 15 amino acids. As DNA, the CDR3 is TGTGCCAGCAGTCCGGACCAGAGGATGAACACTGAAGCTTTCTTT. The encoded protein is CASSPDQRMNTEAFF.

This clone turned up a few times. The CDR3 DNA follows: TGTGCCAGCAGCCAAGTCTATGGAGCAGGGGAGCAGTTCTTC. Residues: CASSQVYGAGEQFF. V and J are TRBV14 and TRBJ2-1, with TRBD1 as a possible D gene (5 bases). Germline V gene data show CDR1 as SGHDN and CDR2 as FVKESK. The V end was cut by 1 base, the J end by 10 bases, with 14 bases between. The CDR3 has 14 amino acids.

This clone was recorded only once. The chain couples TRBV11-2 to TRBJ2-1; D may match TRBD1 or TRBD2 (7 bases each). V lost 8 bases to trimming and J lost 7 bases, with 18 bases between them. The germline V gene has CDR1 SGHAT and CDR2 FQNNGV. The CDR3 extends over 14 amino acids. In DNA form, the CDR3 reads TGTGCCAGCGGAATCAGGGGGGGAACGAATGAGCAGTTCTTC. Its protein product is CASGIRGGTNEQFF.

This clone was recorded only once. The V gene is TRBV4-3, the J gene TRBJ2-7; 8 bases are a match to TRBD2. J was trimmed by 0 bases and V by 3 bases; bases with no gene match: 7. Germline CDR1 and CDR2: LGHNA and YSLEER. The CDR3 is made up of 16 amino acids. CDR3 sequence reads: CASSQGTSESSYEQYF. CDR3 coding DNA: TGCGCCAGCAGCCAGGGGACTAGTGAGAGCTCCTACGAGCAGTACTTC.

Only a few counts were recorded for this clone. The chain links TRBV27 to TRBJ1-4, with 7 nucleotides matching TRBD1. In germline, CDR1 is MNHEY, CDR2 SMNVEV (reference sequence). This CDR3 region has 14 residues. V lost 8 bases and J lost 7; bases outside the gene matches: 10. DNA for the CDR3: TGTGCCAGCCGATACAGGGGATTGGGTGAAAAACTGTTTTTT. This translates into CASRYRGLGEKLFF. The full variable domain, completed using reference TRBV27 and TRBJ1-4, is EAQVTQNPRYLITVTGKKLTVTCSQNMNHEYMSWYRQDPGLGLRQIYYSMNVEVTDKGDVPEGYKVSRKEKRNFPLILESPSPNQTSLYFCASRYRGLGEKLFFGSGTQLSVL.

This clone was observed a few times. In DNA form, the CDR3 reads TGTGCCAGCAGTGCACGACTGGTCACCTACGAGCAGTACTTC. It yields the protein CASSARLVTYEQYF. The V gene is TRBV25-1, the J gene TRBJ2-7; no clear D gene. Germline CDR1 reads MGHDK; CDR2 reads SYGVNS. Trimming removed 4 bases at V and 2 bases at J, with 12 bases between. There are 14 residues in the CDR3.

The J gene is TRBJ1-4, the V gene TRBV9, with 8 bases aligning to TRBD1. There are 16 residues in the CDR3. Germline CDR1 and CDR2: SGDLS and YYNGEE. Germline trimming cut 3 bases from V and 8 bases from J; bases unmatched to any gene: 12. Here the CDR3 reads CASSAATGVLEEKLFF. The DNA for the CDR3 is TGTGCCAGCAGCGCTGCGACAGGGGTACTGGAGGAAAAACTGTTTTTT.

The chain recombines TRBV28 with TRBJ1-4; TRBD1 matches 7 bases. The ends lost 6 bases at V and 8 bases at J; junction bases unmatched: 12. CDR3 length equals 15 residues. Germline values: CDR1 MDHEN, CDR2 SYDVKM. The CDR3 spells CASSRPDRAEEKLFF. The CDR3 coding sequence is TGTGCCAGCAGCCGCCCAGACAGGGCTGAGGAAAAACTGTTTTTT.